This T cell receptor beta chain was identified during a study of blood T cell repertoires in COVID-19. Here immunoSEQ multiplex PCR was the method, and the copy in TCRdb shows in-frame clones only, minus some. The table has around 300,000 clones, roughly 86% seen once. This CDR3 contains 14 residues. The ends lost 6 bases at V and 2 bases at J; junction bases unmatched: 7. Germline V gene lookup returns CDR1 MNHEY and CDR2 SVGAGI. Clinical histories supplied by participants themselves formed the basis of cohort assignment. V is TRBV6-5 and J is TRBJ2-7, with 7 bases identical to TRBD1. Sequencing was done on a sample of PBMCs or T cells enriched from blood (not recorded which). The sequence was obtained from a woman aged 60-75 years who had recovered from COVID-19. In DNA, the CDR3 is TGTGCCAGCAGCAACAGGGGAGTCCCCTACGAGCAGTACTTC. This codes for CASSNRGVPYEQYF.